One sample yielded the 26 T cell receptor beta chains listed below, sequenced in a study of identical twins. TCRdb ran MiXCR on the 5' RACE reads and lists one entry per CDR3 protein. Here the sample spans some 1,700,000 distinct CDR3 sequences, more than 30% being singletons. The sequenced material came from cord blood. These receptors all come from a newborn girl in good health.

This clonotype was detected only a few times. CDR3 in DNA: TGTGCCAGCAGCTTAGCGGGGAGACGTGAGCAGTTCTTC. Amino acids: CASSLAGRREQFF. This sequence joins TRBV7-9 and TRBJ2-1, with D possibly matching TRBD2 (5 bases). CDR1 and CDR2 from the germline V gene are SEHNR and FQNEAQ (reference sequence). V was trimmed by 0 bases and J by 9 bases, leaving 9 bases between them. The CDR3 length is 13 residues.

The chain joins TRBV5-1 to TRBJ1-1; no clear D. There are 15 residues in the CDR3. Germline-derived CDR1 and CDR2 are SGHRS and YFSETQ. Between the trimmed V and J ends, which lost 0 bases and 5 bases, there was a span of 14 bases. CDR3 loop: CASSLGGTTRTEAFF. The CDR3 DNA follows: TGCGCCAGCAGCTTGGGGGGAACAACGAGGACTGAAGCTTTCTTT.

V gene TRBV4-1 combines with J gene TRBJ2-1, with unresolved D. Germline-derived CDR1 and CDR2 are MGHRA and YSYEKL. Trimming took 1 base from V and 1 from J, leaving 14 bases between them. CDR3 length equals 17 residues. This CDR3 is CASSQGAWGRSYNEQFF. The DNA for the CDR3 is TGCGCCAGCAGCCAAGGGGCCTGGGGTAGGTCCTACAATGAGCAGTTCTTC.

V usage is TRBV7-2 and J usage is TRBJ2-2; 10 nucleotides agree with TRBD2. CDR3 length: 18 residues. Germline V gene sequence: CDR1 SGHTA, CDR2 FQGNSA. The V and J ends lost 2 bases and 5 bases, in that order; junction bases with no gene match: 11. The CDR3 DNA reads TGTGCCAGCAGCTTATATTTCAGGCTAGCGGGGGATACCGGGGAGCTGTTTTTT. This codes for CASSLYFRLAGDTGELFF.

V usage is TRBV20-1 and J usage is TRBJ2-5, with unresolved D. CDR3 length equals 13 residues. Germline CDR1 is DFQATT and CDR2 is SNEGSKA (reference sequence). V lost 4 bases and J lost 3, with 12 bases in between. The CDR3 spells CSAIVARKETQYF. CDR3 coding DNA: TGCAGTGCTATCGTGGCGAGAAAAGAGACCCAGTACTTC.

At least ten counts were recorded for this clonotype. This CDR3 reads CSARAGGTDTQYF. The CDR3 nucleotides read TGCAGTGCTAGAGCGGGGGGCACAGATACGCAGTATTTT. This chain uses TRBV20-1 with TRBJ2-3, with a weak D call TRBD2 (6 bases). The CDR3 loop spans 13 amino acids. V gave up 1 base and J gave up 1 base, with 6 bases separating them. CDR1 is DFQATT, CDR2 SNEGSKA, per germline (reference sequence).

This clonotype turned up a few times. This chain connects TRBV27 to TRBJ1-1; TRBD1 aligns across 8 bases. V dropped 10 bases and J dropped 7; count of bases not matched to a gene: 14. The CDR3 consists of 14 residues. Germline values: CDR1 MNHEY, CDR2 SMNVEV (reference sequence). The CDR3 region has the DNA TGTGCCACCCAACCCCGGACAGGGTTTGATGAAGCTTTCTTT. Translated: CATQPRTGFDEAFF.

The chain couples TRBV19 to TRBJ2-2; D gene unclear. Germline values: CDR1 LNHDA, CDR2 SQIVND (reference sequence). V lost 0 bases, J lost 6 bases, and 14 bases lay in between. The CDR3 has 16 residues. CDR3 in DNA: TGTGCCAGTAGTATAGAAAGTAGTCTGGGTTCCGGGGAGCTGTTTTTT. It is translated as CASSIESSLGSGELFF.

This clonotype appeared a few times. J is TRBJ2-5 and V is TRBV28; 12 nucleotides align to TRBD2. The CDR3 covers 15 residues. V lost 5 bases, J lost 3 bases, and 4 bases stayed unmatched. CDR1 and CDR2 from the germline V gene are MDHEN and SYDVKM. Here the CDR3 DNA reads TGTGCCAGCAGTCCCCGACTAGCGGGGGAAGAGACCCAGTACTTC. The encoded protein is CASSPRLAGEETQYF.

V and J are TRBV25-1 and TRBJ2-5; D possibly corresponds to TRBD1 (6 bases). Trimming left V 2 bases short and J 2 bases short, with 12 bases between. This CDR3 is built from 15 residues. Germline loops: CDR1 MGHDK, CDR2 SYGVNS. CDR3 loop: CASSELKQGQETQYF. CDR3 sequence (DNA): TGTGCCAGCAGTGAACTGAAACAGGGACAAGAGACCCAGTACTTC.

The chain employs TRBV4-1 and TRBJ1-3, with 9 bases matching TRBD1. CDR3 length equals 14 residues. The germline CDR1 and CDR2 sequences are MGHRA and YSYEKL. Trimming took 6 bases from V and 7 from J; bases not matched to a gene: 7. The CDR3 DNA sequence: TGCGCCAGCAGAGGGACAGGGAAGAAGAACACCATATATTTT. Residues: CASRGTGKKNTIYF.

This chain uses TRBV5-1 with TRBJ2-7; weak D call: TRBD1 (5 bases). This CDR3 has 17 amino acids. Per the germline V gene, CDR1 is SGHRS and CDR2 is YFSETQ. V was pared by 0 bases and J by 1 base, with 17 bases between. The CDR3 protein is CASSLATDSRGSYEQYF. CDR3 nucleotides: TGCGCCAGCAGCTTGGCGACCGACAGCCGAGGTTCCTACGAGCAGTACTTC.

This clonotype was observed a few times. The rearrangement links TRBV5-1 to TRBJ1-6; no definite D call. CDR1 and CDR2 (germline): SGHRS, YFSETQ. The CDR3 extends over 13 amino acids. Trimming took 5 bases from V and 7 from J, leaving 10 bases between them. The CDR3, as DNA: TGCGCCAGCAGGGGTTACGGGAATTCACCCCTCCACTTT. Translation gives CASRGYGNSPLHF. The full variable domain, its missing parts supplied by reference TRBV5-1 and TRBJ1-6, is KAGVTQTPRYLIKTRGQQVTLSCSPISGHRSVSWYQQTPGQGLQFLFEYFSETQRNKGNFPGRFSGRQFSNSRSEMNVSTLELGDSALYLCASRGYGNSPLHFGNGTRLTVT.

This clonotype turned up a few times. The chain combines TRBV11-2 with TRBJ2-1, with a possible D match to TRBD2 (6 bases). Germline CDR1 reads SGHAT; CDR2 reads FQNNGV. V was clipped by 1 base and J by 15 bases, with 13 bases between them. The CDR3 has 12 amino acids. The chain's CDR3 is CASSLGRAGLFF. For the CDR3, the DNA is TGTGCCAGCAGCTTAGGACGGGCGGGGCTGTTCTTC.

This chain uses TRBV2 with TRBJ2-1, with TRBD2 identical over 11 bases. CDR1 is SNHLY, CDR2 FYNNEI, per germline. After removal of 7 bases from V and 4 bases from J, the junction contained 12 bases not matched to a gene. CDR3 length: 17 residues. CDR3 residues: CASTSSSRTSGYNEQFF. Written as DNA, the CDR3 is TGTGCCAGCACAAGTTCCTCGCGGACTAGCGGGTACAATGAGCAGTTCTTC.

V usage is TRBV6-6 and J usage is TRBJ1-1; D gene ambiguous. CDR3 length: 14 residues. The ends were cut back, 2 bases at V and 1 base at J, with 8 bases in the middle. Germline V gene lookup returns CDR1 MNHNY and CDR2 SVGAGI (reference sequence). In DNA, the CDR3 is TGTGCCAGCAGTTACGCCAGTACGAACACTGAAGCTTTCTTT. Protein product: CASSYASTNTEAFF.

The chain couples TRBV20-1 to TRBJ1-2; D not certain. V was cut by 6 bases and J by 0 bases, with 8 bases left in between. The CDR3 length is 12 residues. Germline V gene lookup returns CDR1 DFQATT and CDR2 SNEGSKA (reference sequence). CDR3 sequence reads: CSAGAANYGYTF. The CDR3 DNA reads TGCAGTGCCGGAGCCGCTAACTATGGCTACACCTTC.

This clonotype was recorded a few times. This rearrangement joins TRBV6-6 to TRBJ2-7; D gene uncertain. V was pared by 5 bases and J by 4 bases, with 12 bases between. CDR1 and CDR2 (germline): MNHNY, SVGAGI (reference sequence). This CDR3 spans 13 amino acids. CDR3 residues: CASSDYAKYEQYF. The DNA for the CDR3 is TGTGCCAGCAGTGATTACGCAAAATACGAGCAGTACTTC.

This clonotype was counted a few times. The CDR3 DNA follows: TGTGCCAGCAGCCAAGATCTCAGGGGTAATGAAAAACTGTTTTTT. Its protein product is CASSQDLRGNEKLFF. This chain joins TRBV3-1 and TRBJ1-4, with D perhaps TRBD1 (6 bases). With 0 bases removed from V and 4 bases from J, the gap between germline ends came to 9 bases. Germline V CDR1 and CDR2: LGHDT, YNNKEL (reference sequence). CDR3 length equals 15 residues. Using reference TRBV3-1 and TRBJ1-4 for the parts outside the CDR3, the full variable domain is DTAVSQTPKYLVTQMGNDKSIKCEQNLGHDTMYWYKQDSKKFLKIMFSYNNKELIINETVPNRFSPKSPDKAHLNLHINSLELGDSAVYFCASSQDLRGNEKLFFGSGTQLSVL.

In this sample, this clonotype turned up a few times. This chain joins TRBV20-1 and TRBJ1-2; a possible D gene is TRBD1 (5 bases). The V and J ends lost 6 bases and 4 bases respectively, with 18 bases between them. Looked up from germline, CDR1 is DFQATT and CDR2 is SNEGSKA (reference sequence). The CDR3 runs 14 residues. CDR3 sequence: CSAERAGIVYGYTF. The CDR3 DNA reads TGCAGTGCCGAGAGGGCAGGGATAGTCTATGGCTACACCTTC.

In its sample, this clonotype was seen a few times. A read error may produce the germline difference seen at one junction end. The genes are TRBV29-1 and TRBJ1-2; TRBD1 matches at 10 bases. Germline V CDR1 and CDR2: SQVTM, ANQGSEA. The CDR3 is 14 amino acids. CDR3 residues: CGVEDRGQNYGYTF. Here the CDR3 DNA reads TGCGGCGTTGAAGACAGGGGGCAGAACTATGGCTACACCTTC.

Many counts were recorded for this clonotype. V usage is TRBV10-2 and J usage is TRBJ2-5; the D gene could be TRBD1 or TRBD2 (5 bases each). The CDR3 contains 17 residues. CDR1 WSHSY and CDR2 SAAADI come from the germline V gene. Trimming removed 0 bases at V and 4 bases at J, with 18 bases between. The DNA for the CDR3 is TGCGCCAGCAGTGAGTCCCTACTGAGGGACGGTCGAGAGACCCAGTACTTC. Its protein is CASSESLLRDGRETQYF.

This chain connects TRBV10-3 to TRBJ2-3; TRBD2 is a possible D gene (6 bases). CDR3 length: 14 amino acids. Germline CDR1 ENHRY, CDR2 SYGVKD. V lost 3 bases to trimming and J lost 2 bases, with 9 bases between them. CDR3 coding DNA: TGTGCCATCAGTGAAGGAGGGACCACAGATACGCAGTATTTT. Protein product: CAISEGGTTDTQYF.

In this sample, this clonotype turned up a few times. V is TRBV7-2 and J is TRBJ2-1; possibly TRBD2 for D (7 bases). The CDR3 extends over 16 amino acids. From germline, CDR1 is SGHTA and CDR2 FQGNSA. The V and J ends lost 0 bases and 2 bases respectively, with 11 bases between them. The CDR3 region has the DNA TGTGCCAGCAGCTTAGCGGGCGGGGGCCCCTACAATGAGCAGTTCTTC. Encoded protein: CASSLAGGGPYNEQFF.

The chain uses TRBV7-9 and TRBJ2-1, with 7 bases fitting TRBD2. The CDR3 runs 13 residues. Germline CDR1 reads SEHNR; CDR2 reads FQNEAQ (reference sequence). V lost 10 bases and J lost 7; bases outside the gene matches: 10. The CDR3 here is CATGGMVWNEQFF. The DNA for the CDR3 is TGTGCCACCGGGGGGATGGTTTGGAATGAGCAGTTCTTC.

This clonotype has just one count. Germline and junction disagree at one end, which may indicate a read error. V is TRBV11-2 and J is TRBJ2-1; D not resolved. The CDR3 contains 16 residues. Germline V gives CDR1 SGHAT, CDR2 FQNNGV. The CDR3 DNA sequence: TGTGCCAACAGCTTATTCGGACGTAGCTCCTACAATGAGCAGTTCTTC. It specifies CANSLFGRSSYNEQFF.